This is a list of T cell receptor beta chains from one sample in a study of molecular identifiers for immune sequencing clone quantification. TCRdb processed the PCR reads anew with MiXCR; each CDR3 protein has one entry. The data show around 89,000 distinct CDR3 sequences, 15% to 20% seen once. Source material: naive CD8+ T cells from blood, with Jurkat cell RNA spiked in. The source of these receptors is a human donor in good health. Some libraries in this study had Jurkat cell RNA spiked in. The CDR3 runs from the conserved cysteine through the conserved F or W. The D gene is left open where the match is weak. Size is omitted from some rows. Given values are once, few, many or a class for expanded clones.

cdr3_nt cdr3_aa d_call j_call clone_size v_call
TGTGCCAGCAGCCCGCCGGGACAGCCCTACGAGCAGTACTTC CASSPPGQPYEQYF TRBD1 TRBJ2-7 many TRBV14
TGCAGCGTTGAACCCACTGGGACTGAAGCTTTCTTT CSVEPTGTEAFF . TRBJ1-1 many TRBV29-1
TGTGCCAGCAGTTACATGGGGGGGAATCAGCCCCAGCATTTT CASSYMGGNQPQHF . TRBJ1-5 many TRBV6-2/TRBV6-3
TGTGCCAGCAGCCCTCTTACAGGGGGCAAAAACATTCAGTACTTC CASSPLTGGKNIQYF TRBD1 TRBJ2-4 many TRBV7-9
TGTGCCAGCAGCCCGTTAGGGTCCTCTGGAAACACCATATATTTT CASSPLGSSGNTIYF . TRBJ1-3 many TRBV13
TGTGCCAGCAGCTCGACAGGAAAGAACACTGAAGCTTTCTTT CASSSTGKNTEAFF . TRBJ1-1 many TRBV7-2
TGTGCCTGGAGTTCCAGGGCCCACGAGCAGTACTTC CAWSSRAHEQYF . TRBJ2-7 many TRBV30
TGTGCCAGCAGCCAGGGGGCTAATTCAGATACGCAGTATTTT CASSQGANSDTQYF TRBD1 TRBJ2-3 many TRBV5-5
TGTGCCTGGAGTGGGGAGCGGGAGGGTTACAATGAGCAGTTCTTC CAWSGEREGYNEQFF TRBD2 TRBJ2-1 many TRBV30
TGCAGCGTTCCCGGGACAGACGACTATGGCTACACCTTC CSVPGTDDYGYTF TRBD1 TRBJ1-2 many TRBV29-1
TGTGCCAGCAGTTCCCGGGACAGGGGGTTTTACAATGAGCAGTTCTTC CASSSRDRGFYNEQFF TRBD1 TRBJ2-1 few TRBV27
TGTGCCAGCAGCTTTTTGACAGATACGCAGTATTTT CASSFLTDTQYF . TRBJ2-3 many TRBV7-2
TGCAGCGTTCCGGGTGCCACTGAAGCTTTCTTT CSVPGATEAFF . TRBJ1-1 many TRBV29-1
TGTGCCAGCAGCTTAGTTCTGGGGGCCGGCGAGACCCAGTACTTC CASSLVLGAGETQYF . TRBJ2-5 many TRBV7-9
TGTGCCAGCAGTCGCACGGGGGGCAATTTATCACCCCTCCACTTT CASSRTGGNLSPLHF . TRBJ1-6 . TRBV28
TGCAGCGTCTGGGGGCAGACCGGGGAGCTGTTTTTT CSVWGQTGELFF . TRBJ2-2 many TRBV29-1
TGCGCCAGCAGCCAAGGGGGCCCTGGGAATGAAAAACTGTTTTTT CASSQGGPGNEKLFF . TRBJ1-4 many TRBV4-3
TGTGCCAGCAGCAAACAGGGAAACGAGCAGTACTTC CASSKQGNEQYF . TRBJ2-7 many TRBV7-9
TGCAGCGTTGAGGAGTATGGCTACACCTTC CSVEEYGYTF . TRBJ1-2 many TRBV29-1
TGTGCCAGCAGTTACCCACCCACTCTCTCTGGGGCCAACGTCCTGACTTTC CASSYPPTLSGANVLTF . TRBJ2-6 . TRBV6-2/TRBV6-3
TGTGCCAGCAGCTTAGTCGTTGGCGGGAGGGCCCCCTACGAGCAGTACTTC CASSLVVGGRAPYEQYF TRBD2 TRBJ2-7 . TRBV7-9
TGTGCCACCAGCAGAGAAATCGGGCGCGTCTTCAATCAGCCCCAGCATTTT CATSREIGRVFNQPQHF . TRBJ1-5 many TRBV15
TGTACATCACCATCCGGGGGCAATCAGCCCCAGCATTTT CTSPSGGNQPQHF . TRBJ1-5 many TRBV30
TGTGCCAGTAGTATAAGTATGTCTGCGCCTGGTTATGGCTACACCTTC CASSISMSAPGYGYTF . TRBJ1-2 many TRBV19
TGTGCCAGCGGTAGTTTGGGATTTAATGAAAAACTGTTTTTT CASGSLGFNEKLFF . TRBJ1-4 many TRBV27
TGTGCCAGTAGTATAGTGGGGGGGACAGGAAACACAGATACGCAGTATTTT CASSIVGGTGNTDTQYF . TRBJ2-3 many TRBV19
TGCGCCAGCAGTCAATGCCTAAGGGGGCCAGACAGGACTGCTCGCGAGCAGTACTTC CASSQCLRGPDRTAREQYF TRBD1 TRBJ2-7 many TRBV23-1
TGTGCCAGCAGCTTGGGGACAGATACCACAGATACGCAGTATTTT CASSLGTDTTDTQYF TRBD1 TRBJ2-3 . TRBV11-2
TGTGCCACCAGTGATACGGGGACACGGGAGGCTTACAATGAGCAGTTCTTC CATSDTGTREAYNEQFF . TRBJ2-1 many TRBV24-1
TGTGCCAGCAGCTTAGGTGAGGGATTCACTGAAGCTTTCTTT CASSLGEGFTEAFF . TRBJ1-1 many TRBV7-8
TGCGCCAGCAGCCAAGGTTTAGGTTTAATGCGGAACACTGAAGCTTTCTTT CASSQGLGLMRNTEAFF . TRBJ1-1 many TRBV4-1
TGCGCCAGCAGCCAAGCGGTCTTAAAGGAGCAGTACTTC CASSQAVLKEQYF . TRBJ2-7 many TRBV4-1
TGTGCCAGCAGCCGGGACGGTGTCTACGAGCAGTACTTC CASSRDGVYEQYF . TRBJ2-7 many TRBV5-6
TGCAGCGCCATAGCGGGAGGGAAGAACACCGGGGAGCTGTTTTTT CSAIAGGKNTGELFF TRBD2 TRBJ2-2 many TRBV29-1
TGCAGTGCAAGCGACGGGGGGTCCCCTTACGAGCAGTACTTC CSASDGGSPYEQYF TRBD2 TRBJ2-7 many TRBV20-1
TGTGCCAGCAGCGAAGAACCCGGGACTAGCATCTACAATGAGCAGTTCTTC CASSEEPGTSIYNEQFF TRBD2 TRBJ2-1 many TRBV11-2
TGTGCCAGCAGCTTTATCGAGGACAGGGACACTGAAGCTTTCTTT CASSFIEDRDTEAFF TRBD1 TRBJ1-1 many TRBV5-6
TGTGCCAGCAGCGTAGCTACGGGCGGAGGCTACACCTTC CASSVATGGGYTF . TRBJ1-2 many TRBV9
TGTGCCGGACGTGAGACGCCAGACTCCTACAATGAGCAGTTCTTC CAGRETPDSYNEQFF . TRBJ2-1 many TRBV12-3/TRBV12-4
TGTGCCAGCAGCAGCGTTCAGCCCTCTGGGGCCAACGTCCTGACTTTC CASSSVQPSGANVLTF . TRBJ2-6 many TRBV27
TGTGCCAGTAGTCTCGAAAACACCGGGGAGCTGTTTTTT CASSLENTGELFF . TRBJ2-2 many TRBV7-9
TGCAGTGCTGAGGGACTAGCGGGAAAATACGAGCAGTACTTC CSAEGLAGKYEQYF TRBD2 TRBJ2-7 . TRBV20-1
TGTGCCAGCGGGGGACAGGGGAACGAGCAGTACTTC CASGGQGNEQYF TRBD1 TRBJ2-7 . TRBV12-3/TRBV12-4
TGTGCCAGCAGCTTAGATGGCCAGGGGTTCACTGAAGCTTTCTTT CASSLDGQGFTEAFF . TRBJ1-1 . TRBV7-9
TGCAGTGCTAGAGGGACCGGGACAGGGGGGTTCCAAAGCACAGATACGCAGTATTTT CSARGTGTGGFQSTDTQYF TRBD1 TRBJ2-3 many TRBV20-1
TGCGCCAGCAGCCAGACTAGCGGGGTTTGGAATGAGCAGTTCTTC CASSQTSGVWNEQFF TRBD2 TRBJ2-1 few TRBV4-1
TGTGCCAGCAGTTACAGGGATTTTGAGACCCAGTACTTC CASSYRDFETQYF . TRBJ2-5 many TRBV5-4
TGTGCCAGCAGCCCCCGGGACAGGGGAGAGTTCACTGAAGCTTTCTTT CASSPRDRGEFTEAFF TRBD1 TRBJ1-1 many TRBV7-9
TGTGCCAGTAGTATAATTAGCGGGGGAGAGCAGTACTTC CASSIISGGEQYF TRBD2 TRBJ2-7 many TRBV19
TGTGCCAGCAGCAAGGGACAGGGGGCGATGGAGACCCAGTACTTC CASSKGQGAMETQYF TRBD1 TRBJ2-5 many TRBV11-2
TGCGCCAGCAGCCAAGAAGGTGCGGGGGATACGCAGTATTTT CASSQEGAGDTQYF . TRBJ2-3 . TRBV4-1